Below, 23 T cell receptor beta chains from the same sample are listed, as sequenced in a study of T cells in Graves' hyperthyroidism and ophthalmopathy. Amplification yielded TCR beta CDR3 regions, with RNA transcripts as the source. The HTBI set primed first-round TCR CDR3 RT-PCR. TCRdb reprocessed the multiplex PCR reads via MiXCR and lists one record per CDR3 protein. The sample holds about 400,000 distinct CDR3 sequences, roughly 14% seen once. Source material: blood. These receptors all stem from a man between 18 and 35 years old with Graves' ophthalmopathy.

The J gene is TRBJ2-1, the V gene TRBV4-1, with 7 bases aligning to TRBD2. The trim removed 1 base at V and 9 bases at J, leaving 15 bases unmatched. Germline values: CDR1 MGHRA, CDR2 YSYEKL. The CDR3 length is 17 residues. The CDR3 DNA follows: TGCGCCAGCAGCCAAGCTCCCCTAGCGGAGGGGTGGGGTGAGCAGTTCTTC. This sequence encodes CASSQAPLAEGWGEQFF.

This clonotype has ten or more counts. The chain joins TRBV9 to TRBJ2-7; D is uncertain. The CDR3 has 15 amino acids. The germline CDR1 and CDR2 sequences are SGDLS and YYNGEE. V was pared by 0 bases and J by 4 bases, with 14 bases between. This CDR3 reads CASSVGTQDSYEQYF. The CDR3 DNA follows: TGTGCCAGCAGCGTAGGTACACAAGATTCGTACGAGCAGTACTTC.

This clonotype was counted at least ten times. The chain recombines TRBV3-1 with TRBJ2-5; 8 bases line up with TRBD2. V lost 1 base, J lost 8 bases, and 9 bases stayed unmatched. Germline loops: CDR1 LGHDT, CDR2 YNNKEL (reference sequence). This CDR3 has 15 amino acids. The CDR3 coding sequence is TGTGCCAGCAGCCAAGGTAGCGGGACCGCAGCAACCCAGTACTTC. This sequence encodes CASSQGSGTAATQYF.

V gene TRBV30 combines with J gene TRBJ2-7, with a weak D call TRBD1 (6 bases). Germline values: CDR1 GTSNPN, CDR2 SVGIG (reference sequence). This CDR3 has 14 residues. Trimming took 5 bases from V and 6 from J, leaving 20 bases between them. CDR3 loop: CAWAPGTSSSEQYF. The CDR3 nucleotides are TGTGCCTGGGCTCCCGGGACAAGCTCTAGCGAGCAGTACTTC.

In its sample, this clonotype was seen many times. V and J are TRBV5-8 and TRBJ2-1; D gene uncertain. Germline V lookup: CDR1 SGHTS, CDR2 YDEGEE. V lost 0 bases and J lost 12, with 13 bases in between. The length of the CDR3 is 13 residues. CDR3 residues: CASSLEFPGLQFF. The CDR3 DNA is TGTGCCAGCAGCTTGGAGTTCCCCGGGCTGCAGTTCTTC. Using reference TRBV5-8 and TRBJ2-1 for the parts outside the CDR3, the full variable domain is EAGVTQSPTHLIKTRGQQATLRCSPISGHTSVYWYQQALGLGLQFLLWYDEGEERNRGNFPPRFSGRQFPNYSSELNVNALELEDSALYLCASSLEFPGLQFFGPGTRLTVL.

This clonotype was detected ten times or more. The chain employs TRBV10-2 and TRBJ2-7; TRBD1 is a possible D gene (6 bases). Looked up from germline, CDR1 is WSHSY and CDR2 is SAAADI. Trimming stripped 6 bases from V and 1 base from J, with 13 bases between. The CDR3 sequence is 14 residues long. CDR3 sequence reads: CASSRTENSYEQYF. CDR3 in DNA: TGCGCCAGCAGCCGGACAGAGAATTCCTACGAGCAGTACTTC.

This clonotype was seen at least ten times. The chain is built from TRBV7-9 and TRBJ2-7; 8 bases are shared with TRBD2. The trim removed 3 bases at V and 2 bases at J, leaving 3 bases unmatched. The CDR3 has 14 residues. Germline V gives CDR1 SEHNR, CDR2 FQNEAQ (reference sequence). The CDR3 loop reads CASSFSGTTYEQYF. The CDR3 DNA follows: TGTGCCAGCAGCTTTAGCGGGACCACCTACGAGCAGTACTTC.

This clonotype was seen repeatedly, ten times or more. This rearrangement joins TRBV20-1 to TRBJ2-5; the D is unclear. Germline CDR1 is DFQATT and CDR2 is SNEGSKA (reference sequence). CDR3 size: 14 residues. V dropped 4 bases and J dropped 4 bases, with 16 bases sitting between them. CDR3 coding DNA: TGCAGTGCTATAAATGATGCCTCTGGAGAGACCCAGTACTTC. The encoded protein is CSAINDASGETQYF.

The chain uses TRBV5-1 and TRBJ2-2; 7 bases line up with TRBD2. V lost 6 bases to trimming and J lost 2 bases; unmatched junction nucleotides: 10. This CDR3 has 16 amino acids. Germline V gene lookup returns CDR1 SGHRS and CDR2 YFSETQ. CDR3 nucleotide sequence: TGCGCCAGCACCCAGGCTACTAGCGCTAACACCGGGGAGCTGTTTTTT. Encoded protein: CASTQATSANTGELFF.

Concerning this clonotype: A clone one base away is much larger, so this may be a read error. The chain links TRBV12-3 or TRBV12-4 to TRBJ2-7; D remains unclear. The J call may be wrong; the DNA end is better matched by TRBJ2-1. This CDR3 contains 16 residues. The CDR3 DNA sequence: TGTGCCAGCAGTTTAGCTTGGGGAACCAGCTCCTACGAGCAGTTCTTC. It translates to CASSLAWGTSSYEQFF.

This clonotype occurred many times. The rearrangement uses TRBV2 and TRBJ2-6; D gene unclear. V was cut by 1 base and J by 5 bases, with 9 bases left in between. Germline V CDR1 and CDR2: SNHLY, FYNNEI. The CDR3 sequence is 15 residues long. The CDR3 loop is CASSEGIWRANVLTF. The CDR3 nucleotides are TGTGCCAGCAGTGAAGGAATTTGGAGGGCCAACGTCCTGACTTTC. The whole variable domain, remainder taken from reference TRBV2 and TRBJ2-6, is EPEVTQTPSHQVTQMGQEVILRCVPISNHLYFYWYRQILGQKVEFLVSFYNNEISEKSEIFDDQFSVERPDGSNFTLKIRSTKLEDSAMYFCASSEGIWRANVLTFGAGSRLTVL.

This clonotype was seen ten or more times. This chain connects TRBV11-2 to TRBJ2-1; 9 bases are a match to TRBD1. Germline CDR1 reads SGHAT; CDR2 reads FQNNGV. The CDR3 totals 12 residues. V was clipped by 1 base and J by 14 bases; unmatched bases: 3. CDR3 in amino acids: CASSLAGTGKFF. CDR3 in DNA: TGTGCCAGCAGCTTAGCGGGGACAGGGAAGTTCTTC.

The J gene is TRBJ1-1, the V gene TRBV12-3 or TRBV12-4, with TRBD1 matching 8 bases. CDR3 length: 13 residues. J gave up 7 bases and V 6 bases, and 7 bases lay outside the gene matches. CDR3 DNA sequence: TGTGCCAGCAGACTTACAGGGGGGGATGAAGCTTTCTTT. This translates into CASRLTGGDEAFF.

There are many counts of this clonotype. The CDR3 DNA is TGTGCCAGCAGTGAATTCGACAAGAACACTGAAGCTTTCTTT. This codes for CASSEFDKNTEAFF. The chain links TRBV2 to TRBJ1-1; D is uncertain. Trimming took 2 bases from V and 1 from J, leaving 8 bases between them. Per germline, CDR1 SNHLY and CDR2 FYNNEI. CDR3 size: 14 residues.

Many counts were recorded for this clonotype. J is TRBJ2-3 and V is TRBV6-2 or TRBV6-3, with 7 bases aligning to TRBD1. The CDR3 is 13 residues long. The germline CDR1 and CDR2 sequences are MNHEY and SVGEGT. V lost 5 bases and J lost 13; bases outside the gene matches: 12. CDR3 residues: CASSHPPGTVEYF. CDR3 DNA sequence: TGTGCCAGCAGTCACCCACCCGGGACAGTGGAGTATTTT.

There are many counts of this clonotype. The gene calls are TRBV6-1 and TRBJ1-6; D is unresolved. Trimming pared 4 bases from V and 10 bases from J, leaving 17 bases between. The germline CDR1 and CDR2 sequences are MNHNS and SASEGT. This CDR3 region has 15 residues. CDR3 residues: CASSAPSGGGSPLHF. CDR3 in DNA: TGTGCCAGCAGTGCACCCTCGGGAGGAGGGTCACCCCTCCACTTT.

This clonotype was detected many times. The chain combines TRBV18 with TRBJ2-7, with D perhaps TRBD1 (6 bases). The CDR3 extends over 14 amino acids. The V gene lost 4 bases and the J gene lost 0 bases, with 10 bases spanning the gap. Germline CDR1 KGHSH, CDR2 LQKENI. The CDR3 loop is CASSLHRDSYEQYF. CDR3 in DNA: TGTGCCAGCTCACTACACAGGGACTCCTACGAGCAGTACTTC.

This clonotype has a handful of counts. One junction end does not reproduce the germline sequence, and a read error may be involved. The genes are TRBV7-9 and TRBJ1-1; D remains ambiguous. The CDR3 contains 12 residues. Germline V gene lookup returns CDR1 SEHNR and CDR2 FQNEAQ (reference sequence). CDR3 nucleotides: TGTGCCGGCAGGCCTCTTGGTGGTGAAGCTTTCTTT. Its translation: CAGRPLGGEAFF. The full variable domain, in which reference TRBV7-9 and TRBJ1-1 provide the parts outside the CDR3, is DTGVSQNPRHKITKRGQNVTFRCDPISEHNRLYWYRQTLGQGPEFLTYFQNEAQLEKSRLLSDRFSAERPKGSFSTLEIQRTEQGDSAMYLCAGRPLGGEAFFGQGTRLTVV.

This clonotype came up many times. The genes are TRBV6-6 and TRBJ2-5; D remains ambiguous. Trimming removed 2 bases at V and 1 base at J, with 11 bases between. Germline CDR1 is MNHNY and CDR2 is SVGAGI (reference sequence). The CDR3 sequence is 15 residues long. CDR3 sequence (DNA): TGTGCCAGCAGTTACCTCGCAGTCCTCCAAGAGACCCAGTACTTC. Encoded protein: CASSYLAVLQETQYF.

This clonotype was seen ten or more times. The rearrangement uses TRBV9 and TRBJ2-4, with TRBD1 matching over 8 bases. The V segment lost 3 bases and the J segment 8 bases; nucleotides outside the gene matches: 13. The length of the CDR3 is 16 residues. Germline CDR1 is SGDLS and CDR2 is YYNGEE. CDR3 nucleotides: TGTGCCAGCAGCGAGGGGAGTTCGGACAGGGTGGACATTCAGTACTTC. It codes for CASSEGSSDRVDIQYF.

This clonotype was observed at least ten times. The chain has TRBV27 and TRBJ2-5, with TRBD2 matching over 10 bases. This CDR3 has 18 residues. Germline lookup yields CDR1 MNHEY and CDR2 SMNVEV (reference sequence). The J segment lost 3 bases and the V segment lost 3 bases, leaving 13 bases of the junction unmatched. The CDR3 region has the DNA TGTGCCAGCAGTTTCTTAGCCAGCGGGGGGGCCAGGGAAGAGACCCAGTACTTC. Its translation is CASSFLASGGAREETQYF.

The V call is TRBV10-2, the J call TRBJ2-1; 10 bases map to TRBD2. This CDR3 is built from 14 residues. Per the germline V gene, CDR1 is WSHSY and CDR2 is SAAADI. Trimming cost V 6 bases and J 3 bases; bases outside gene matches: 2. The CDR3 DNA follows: TGCGCCAGCAGAGCTAGCGGGAGCTACAATGAGCAGTTCTTC. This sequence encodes CASRASGSYNEQFF.

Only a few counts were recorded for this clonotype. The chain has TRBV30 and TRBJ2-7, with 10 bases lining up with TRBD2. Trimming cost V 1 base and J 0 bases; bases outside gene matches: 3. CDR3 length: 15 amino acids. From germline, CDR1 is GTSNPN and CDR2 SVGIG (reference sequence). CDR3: CAWSGASGSSYEQYF. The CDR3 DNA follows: TGTGCCTGGAGTGGTGCTAGCGGGAGCTCCTACGAGCAGTACTTC.